One T cell receptor beta chain is described in this entry. Its antigen has not been determined. No clone much larger than this one lies a single base away; base qualities are absent. This sample was taken from a study of cytomegalovirus exposure and HLA in healthy donors (dated by TCRdb to 2016 to 2017). Concerning the study at large: According to an earlier analysis of several hundred of the donors, 150 million to 200 million T cells yielded 117 million unique TCR beta sequences and around 280 Gb of sequence data. An early release covering 550 to 700 HLA-typed donors comprised roughly 300 gigabases of sequencing data and roughly 86 million unique TCR sequences. Of the roughly 400 genotyped donors, less than 90% were placed in the genetic ancestry cluster associated with self-reported Caucasian donors. The aim of the study was to test whether cataloging public T cell receptors could identify signatures of past pathogen exposure. The study used immunosequencing to profile the T cell repertoires of about 670 subjects and linked those repertoires to cytomegalovirus serostatus. In addition to the first cohort of several hundred subjects, a separate validation cohort of 120 different subjects was used. High-throughput TCR immunosequencing, statistical association of individual TCRs with disease status, and machine learning were combined to predict cytomegalovirus infection status. To study patterns of TCR occurrence, a later analysis re-analyzed previously published TCR beta repertoires from around 660 donors and added high-resolution HLA genotyping. Rather than using new phenotypic data, the later analysis identified candidate immune exposures from TCR beta sequences and from how often those sequences occurred across donors. In an earlier analysis of 587 of the donors, high-throughput TCR beta sequencing was used to judge whether each TCR beta V gene segment behaved as functional or pseudogenic. Alongside the repertoire data, information on donor age, sex, ethnicity and CMV serostatus was compiled. A later genetic analysis used genome-wide SNP genotypes for about 60% of the 666 donors, treating that subset as a discovery cohort. All discovery cohort repertoires had been generated using a single sequencing platform. HLA typing covered class I and class II loci at four-digit resolution. The number of donors typed differed by locus, with about 629-630 for A, B, C, DRB1 and DQB1, roughly 520 for DQA1, 606 for DPA1, and some 450 for DPB1. Roughly five DR-DQ haplotypes were treated as single units for association and clustering because of strong linkage in the cohort. Among some 400 genotyped donors of the cohort, an average of about 240,000 unique TCR beta nucleotide sequences were sequenced per donor, around 18% of them non-productive. The full study reports these points: In vitro tests confirmed that a few of the cytomegalovirus-associated TCR beta chains recognize cytomegalovirus antigens. In both the original and validation cohorts, the classifier was reported to diagnose cytomegalovirus status with high specificity and sensitivity. In this cohort, only TCR beta chains were sequenced, and detectable features were limited by the absence of alpha or paired-chain data. V-gene and J-gene trimming of TCR beta chains was associated with a missense DCLRE1C variant in a later genetic analysis, and the association was replicated in an independent cohort. Correlated functional status among segregating V segments might be attributable to linkage disequilibrium, but an unknown experimental factor could not be ruled out. In a later analysis, around 17,000 TCR beta sequences were associated with specific HLA alleles at a false discovery rate of 0.05. In the study, approximately 160 TCR beta chains were listed as associated with cytomegalovirus. While some public TCRs were present in many individuals, most TCR sequences turned up only very rarely across donors. A later analysis found that HLA-associated TCR beta chains were more clonally expanded and had lower generation probabilities than equally common non-associated chains. A later analysis reported that several top co-occurrence clusters appeared linked to parvovirus B19, influenza, CMV and Epstein-Barr virus. Broadly in line with IMGT annotations, most TCR beta V segments showed up in productive rearrangements about 87% or about 30% of the time in an earlier analysis of around 600 of the donors. A later analysis found that most CMV-associated TCR beta chains appeared HLA-restricted, with HLA associations seemingly driven largely by CMV exposure. A further reported finding was that TCR beta sequences accurately predicted the HLA-A and HLA-B alleles for most subjects in the first cohort. A cluster of highly shared sequence variants was judged likely to represent a technical artifact of the sequencing pipeline. The 87-base-pair reads could not distinguish some IMGT-functional V segments, including TRBV6-2 and TRBV6-3, so those segments were excluded. Strong co-occurrence of HLA alleles, especially DR and DQ, made assigning TCR associations to individual alleles difficult. According to a later analysis, TCR association rates differed among HLA loci, with DRB1 alleles showing the most associated TCRs and HLA-C alleles showing the fewest. Because HLA typing was missing for some donors at each locus, association tests included only the typed subset. Compared with the 666-donor mean, donors in an Asian-associated ancestry cluster had fewer N-insertions in productive TCRs, according to a later genetic analysis. Because counts were too low, roughly 17 rarely observed V segments, including chromosome 9 orphons, were left out of the earlier analysis of 587 of the donors. The presence/absence analyses assumed that sequencing depth was roughly uniform across donors, and that assumption may not be true. Immune exposure information for the cohort was limited to CMV serostatus. The authors suggested that the approach could potentially be generalized to other disease states and immunological phenotypes.

The library was generated by the immunoSEQ multiplex PCR assay. A mixture of 60 forward primers for TCR Vbeta segments and 13 reverse primers for TCR Jbeta segments was used in the multiplex PCR. The CDR3 region of rearranged TCR beta genes was amplified from genomic DNA with a multiplex PCR assay. The amplified TCR beta libraries were sequenced on the Illumina HiSeq System as 87-base-pair reads. The paper's data handling went like this. A later analysis counted tens of millions of unique TCR beta chains across the 690 or so repertoires, and around 12 million of these chains were shared by at least two donors. Raw reads were error-corrected and collapsed into unique sequences by a nearest-neighbor algorithm in which closely related sequences were merged to remove PCR and sequencing errors. To assign V, D and J gene segments, CDR3 sequences were aligned to IMGT reference sequences. For a sequence to be retained, a match of at least six nucleotides was required to both a V gene segment and a J gene segment. Rearrangements were called productive when the CDR3 lacked stop codons and stayed in frame with V and J; all others were non-productive. Following IMGT convention, CDR3 was defined as the stretch from the second conserved V-encoded cysteine to the conserved J-encoded phenylalanine. In an earlier analysis of just under 600 of the donors, sequences lacking an unambiguous match to a single V gene segment were excluded. In an earlier analysis of approximately 610 of the donors, V segments were called functional above 56.7% productive rearrangements and were called segregating when the between-donor standard deviation exceeded 5%. A statistical classification framework was built to diagnose cytomegalovirus status from the catalog of TCR beta chain sequences. In a later analysis, V and J genes were assigned by comparing TCR nucleotide sequences against IMGT/GENE-DB human TR gene sequences. In a later analysis, CDR3 sequences and most-parsimonious VDJ recombination scenarios were assigned using the TCRdist pipeline. A later analysis defined each TCR beta chain by its CDR3 amino acid sequence plus V-gene family, and excluded reads lacking a unique V-gene family. A later analysis removed 600 or so highly shared, low-generation-probability nucleotide sequences to deal with suspected cross-contamination and a sequencing artifact. A later analysis calculated a clonal expansion index for each public chain from normalized within-repertoire ranks of inferred template counts. In a later analysis, generation probabilities were computed with a VDJ recombination model fitted to out-of-frame rearrangements, and the resulting probabilities were checked against IGoR. In a later analysis, hypergeometric tests were used to score TCR-TCR, TCR-HLA and TCR-CMV co-occurrence, with a repertoire-size bias correction applied to TCR pairs. False discovery rates were estimated in a later analysis by permuting HLA or CMV assignments 20 times. In a later analysis, co-occurring TCRs were grouped using DBSCAN, and TCRdist sequence similarity was added for clustering within HLA-allele-positive subsets. Repertoires with fewer than 30,000 or more than 120,000 public chains were left out of co-occurrence clustering, as were five repertoires with anomalous nucleotide sharing. In its TCRdb copy, this immuneACCESS table keeps in-frame sequences only and misses some clones. Where compared with another copy, unresolved V genes explain less than half of these, and the others have no known cause. V and J calls and clone size come straight from that table; D and trimming were deduced from the DNA. The sample includes about 110,000 clones, with roughly 80% observed a single time. The ten largest make up about 3.6% of the sample.

From a lookup of the germline V gene (reference sequence), CDR1 and CDR2 are SGHNT and YYREEE. Here V drops 5 bases and J drops 0 bases, and the junction holds 4 bases not matched to any gene. The CDR3 covers 15 residues, taking in both the cysteine and the phenylalanine. Only CDR3 DNA remains: 45 bases, in frame from the first base. In total, 630 or so healthy bone marrow donors made up the cohort. Cohort members were all nominally healthy when sampled, although unrecorded immune exposures were likely present. The donor was CMV seronegative and belonged to the group of 350 or so seronegative cohort members. Every donor gave a peripheral blood sample, and the peripheral blood mononuclear cells from that sample were used for TCR beta sequencing. The Qiagen DNeasy Blood Extraction Kit was used to extract genomic DNA from the blood cell samples.

The sample consisted of PBMCs. The TCR sequence derives from a man aged 60-69 years in good health and CMV-seronegative. The chain links TRBV5-4 with TRBJ2-1; 8 bases in the middle match TRBD2. The CDR3: CASRLTSGSYNEQFF. The DNA reads TGTGCCAGCAGACTAACTAGCGGCTCCTACAATGAGCAGTTCTTC.